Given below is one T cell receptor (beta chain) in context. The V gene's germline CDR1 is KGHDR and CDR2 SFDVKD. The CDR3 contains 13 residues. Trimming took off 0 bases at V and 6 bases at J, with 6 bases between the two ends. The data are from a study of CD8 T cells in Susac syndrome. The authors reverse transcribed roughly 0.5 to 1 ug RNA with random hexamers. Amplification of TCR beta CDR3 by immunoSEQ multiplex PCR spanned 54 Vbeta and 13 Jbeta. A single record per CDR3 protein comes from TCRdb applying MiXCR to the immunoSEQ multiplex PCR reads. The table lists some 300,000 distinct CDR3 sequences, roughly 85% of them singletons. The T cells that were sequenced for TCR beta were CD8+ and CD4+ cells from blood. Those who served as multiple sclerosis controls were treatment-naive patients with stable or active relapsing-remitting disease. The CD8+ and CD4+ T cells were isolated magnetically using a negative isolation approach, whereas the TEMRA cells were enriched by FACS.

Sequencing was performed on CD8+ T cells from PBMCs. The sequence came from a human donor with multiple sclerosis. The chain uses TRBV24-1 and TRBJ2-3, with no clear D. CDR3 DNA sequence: TGTGCCACCAGTGATTTGCAAGAGGATACGCAGTATTTT. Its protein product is CATSDLQEDTQYF.